The clone carrying this T cell receptor beta chain showed up many times. With V trimmed by 6 bases and J by 0 bases, 11 bases remained unmatched. Germline V CDR1 and CDR2: MNHEY, SVGAGI. The CDR3 length is 18 residues. The data stem from a study of neurological immune-mediated disorders. TCRdb re-called the 5' RACE reads with MiXCR, one entry per CDR3 protein. Among under 90,000 distinct CDR3 sequences listed, about 9.4% were seen once. The chain joins TRBV6-5 to TRBJ2-1, with TRBD2 matching 10 bases. The sequencing input was PBMCs. This sequence was found in a man aged 35 to 55 in good health. The CDR3 loop is CASSWIAGGQSSYNEQFF. The DNA for the CDR3 is TGTGCCAGCAGCTGGATAGCGGGGGGCCAAAGCTCCTACAATGAGCAGTTCTTC.